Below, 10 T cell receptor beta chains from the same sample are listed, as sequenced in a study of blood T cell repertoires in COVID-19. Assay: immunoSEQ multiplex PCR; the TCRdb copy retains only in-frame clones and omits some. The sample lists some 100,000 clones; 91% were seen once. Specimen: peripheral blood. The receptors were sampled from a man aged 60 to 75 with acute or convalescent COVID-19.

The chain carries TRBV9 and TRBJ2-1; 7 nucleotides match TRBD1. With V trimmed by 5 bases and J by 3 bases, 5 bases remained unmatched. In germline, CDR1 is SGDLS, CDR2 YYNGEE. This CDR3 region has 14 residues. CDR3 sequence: CASSPRDSYNEQFF. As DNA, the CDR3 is TGTGCCAGCAGTCCCCGGGACAGCTACAATGAGCAGTTCTTC. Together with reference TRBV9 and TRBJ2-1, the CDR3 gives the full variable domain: DSGVTQTPKHLITATGQRVTLRCSPRSGDLSVYWYQQSLDQGLQFLIQYYNGEERAKGNILERFSAQQFPDLHSELNLSSLELGDSALYFCASSPRDSYNEQFFGPGTRLTVL.

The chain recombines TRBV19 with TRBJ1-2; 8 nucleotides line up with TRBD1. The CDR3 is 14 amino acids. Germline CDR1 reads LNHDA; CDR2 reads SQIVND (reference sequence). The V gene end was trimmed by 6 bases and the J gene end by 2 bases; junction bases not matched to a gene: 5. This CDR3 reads CASSGQGPNYGYTF. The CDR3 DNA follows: TGTGCCAGTAGCGGACAGGGACCGAACTATGGCTACACCTTC. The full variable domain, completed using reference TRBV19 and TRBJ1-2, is DGGITQSPKYLFRKEGQNVTLSCEQNLNHDAMYWYRQDPGQGLRLIYYSQIVNDFQKGDIAEGYSVSREKKESFPLTVTSAQKNPTAFYLCASSGQGPNYGYTFGSGTRLTVV.

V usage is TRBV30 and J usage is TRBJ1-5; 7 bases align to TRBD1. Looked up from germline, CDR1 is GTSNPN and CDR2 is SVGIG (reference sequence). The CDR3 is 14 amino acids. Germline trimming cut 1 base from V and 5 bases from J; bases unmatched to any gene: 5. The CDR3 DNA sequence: TGTGCCTGGAGTGGCCGACAGGGACATCAGCCCCAGCATTTT. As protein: CAWSGRQGHQPQHF.

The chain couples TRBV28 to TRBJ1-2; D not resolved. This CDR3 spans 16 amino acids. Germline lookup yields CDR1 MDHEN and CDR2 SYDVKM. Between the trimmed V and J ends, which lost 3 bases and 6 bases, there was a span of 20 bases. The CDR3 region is CASSLGLMVLTHGYTF. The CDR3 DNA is TGTGCCAGCAGTTTGGGCCTCATGGTCCTGACGCATGGCTACACCTTC.

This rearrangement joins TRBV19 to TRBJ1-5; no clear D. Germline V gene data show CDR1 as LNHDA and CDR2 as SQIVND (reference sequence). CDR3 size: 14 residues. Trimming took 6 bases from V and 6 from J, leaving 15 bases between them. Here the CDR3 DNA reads TGTGCCAGTAGCCCTGGACTATCGAGTCAGCCCCAGCATTTT. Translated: CASSPGLSSQPQHF.

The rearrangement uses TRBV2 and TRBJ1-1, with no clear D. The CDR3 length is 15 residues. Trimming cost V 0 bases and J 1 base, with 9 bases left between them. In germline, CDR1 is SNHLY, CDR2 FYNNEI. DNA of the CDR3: TGTGCCAGCAGTGAAGCGCTTGGGCAGAACACTGAAGCTTTCTTT. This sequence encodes CASSEALGQNTEAFF.

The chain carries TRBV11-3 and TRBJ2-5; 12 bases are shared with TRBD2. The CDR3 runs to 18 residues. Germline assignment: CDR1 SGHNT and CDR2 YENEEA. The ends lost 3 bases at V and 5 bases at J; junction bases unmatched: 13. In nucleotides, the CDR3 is TGTGCCAGCAGCTTTCGGCTAGCGGGAGGGACGCGTGAGGAGACCCAGTACTTC. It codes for CASSFRLAGGTREETQYF.

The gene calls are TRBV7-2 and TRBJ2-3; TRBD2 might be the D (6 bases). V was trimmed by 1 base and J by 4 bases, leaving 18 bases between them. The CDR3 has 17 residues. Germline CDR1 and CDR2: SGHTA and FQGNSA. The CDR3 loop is CASSLDRSLGGADTQYF. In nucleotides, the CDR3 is TGTGCCAGCAGCTTAGATAGGTCGCTCGGGGGTGCAGATACGCAGTATTTT.

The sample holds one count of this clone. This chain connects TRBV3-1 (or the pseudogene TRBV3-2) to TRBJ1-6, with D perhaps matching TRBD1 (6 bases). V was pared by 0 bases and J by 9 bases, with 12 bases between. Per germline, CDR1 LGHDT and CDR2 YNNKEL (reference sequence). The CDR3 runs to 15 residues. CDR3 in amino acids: CASSQDLGAGSPLHF. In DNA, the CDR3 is TGTGCCAGCAGCCAAGATCTGGGGGCGGGTTCACCCCTCCACTTT.

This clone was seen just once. The CDR3 is CASSLLTGATEAFF. DNA for the CDR3: TGTGCCAGCAGCCTGTTAACAGGGGCCACTGAAGCTTTCTTT. This rearrangement joins TRBV5-5 to TRBJ1-1, with 7 positions matching TRBD1. CDR3 length: 14 amino acids. After removal of 4 bases from V and 4 bases from J, the junction contained 7 bases not matched to a gene. Germline lookup yields CDR1 SGHKS and CDR2 YYEKEE (reference sequence).